Below are 21 T cell receptor beta chains sequenced from a single sample in a study of blood T cell repertoires in COVID-19. Only in-frame clones appear in the TCRdb table, and some are missing; sequencing was by immunoSEQ multiplex PCR. The repertoire holds some 96,000 clones, with approximately 86% as singletons. The sample comprised peripheral blood. These receptors were collected from a middle-aged man with acute or convalescent COVID-19.

This clone was counted a few times. The chain links TRBV7-9 to TRBJ2-7; 8 bases fit TRBD1. Per the germline V gene, CDR1 is SEHNR and CDR2 is FQNEAQ (reference sequence). V lost 5 bases, J lost 1 base, and 4 bases stayed unmatched. This CDR3 is built from 14 residues. CDR3 nucleotide sequence: TGTGCCAGCAGCGATGGACAGGGTTCCTACGAGCAGTACTTC. It translates to CASSDGQGSYEQYF.

The rearrangement links TRBV4-1 to TRBJ2-3; 11 nucleotides line up with TRBD2. Looked up from germline, CDR1 is MGHRA and CDR2 is YSYEKL. J was trimmed by 1 base and V by 4 bases; bases with no gene match: 4. This CDR3 region has 16 residues. The CDR3 DNA follows: TGCGCCAGCAGCCCTAGCGGGAGGTCGGGCACAGATACGCAGTATTTT. Protein sequence: CASSPSGRSGTDTQYF.

The chain recombines TRBV3-1 (or the pseudogene TRBV3-2) with TRBJ1-4; 8 nucleotides match TRBD1. V trimming: 4 bases; J trimming: 3 bases; junction bases outside the gene matches: 1. Germline assignment: CDR1 LGHDT and CDR2 YNNKEL (reference sequence). CDR3 length: 14 amino acids. CDR3 protein: CASSLTGANEKLFF. Here the CDR3 DNA reads TGTGCCAGCAGCCTGACAGGGGCTAATGAAAAACTGTTTTTT.

The genes are TRBV5-6 and TRBJ2-7; 8 positions match TRBD2. Germline V gives CDR1 SGHDT, CDR2 YYEEEE. Trimming took 4 bases from V and 4 from J; bases not matched to a gene: 13. This CDR3 is built from 16 residues. The CDR3 reads CASSDLGAGGGYEQYF. The DNA of the CDR3 is TGTGCCAGCAGCGACCTCGGGGCGGGAGGAGGGTACGAGCAGTACTTC.

This chain links TRBV6-6 with TRBJ1-1; no clear D gene. The CDR3 totals 15 residues. Trimming cost V 6 bases and J 0 bases, with 14 bases left between them. Germline values: CDR1 MNHNY, CDR2 SVGAGI (reference sequence). The CDR3 here is CASSQPGSMNTEAFF. The DNA of the CDR3 is TGTGCCAGCAGCCAGCCCGGGAGCATGAACACTGAAGCTTTCTTT.

The chain couples TRBV3-1 (or the pseudogene TRBV3-2) to TRBJ2-3; D remains unclear. Trimming removed 4 bases at V and 5 bases at J, with 16 bases between. Germline loops: CDR1 LGHDT, CDR2 YNNKEL (reference sequence). This CDR3 has 15 amino acids. CDR3 DNA sequence: TGTGCCAGCAGCCTCAATTACGCCCGGAGAGATACGCAGTATTTT. This gives the protein CASSLNYARRDTQYF.

The chain couples TRBV6-5 to TRBJ1-6; perhaps TRBD1 as D (5 bases). This CDR3 spans 15 amino acids. CDR1 and CDR2 from the germline V gene are MNHEY and SVGAGI. V shed 10 bases and J shed 4 bases, with 17 bases lying between them. The CDR3 coding sequence is TGTGCCACTGCGACAGCTCAGGCGTATAATTCACCCCTCCACTTT. Translation: CATATAQAYNSPLHF.

The chain employs TRBV6-5 and TRBJ2-7; 9 bases line up with TRBD1. The germline gives CDR1 MNHEY, CDR2 SVGAGI. The CDR3 totals 14 residues. The trim removed 7 bases at V and 3 bases at J, leaving 7 bases unmatched. The DNA for the CDR3 is TGTGCCAGCACCTCCGGGACAGGGCGCTACGAGCAGTACTTC. It encodes CASTSGTGRYEQYF.

V gene TRBV19 combines with J gene TRBJ1-2; maybe TRBD1 (5 bases). V dropped 6 bases and J dropped 0 bases, with 14 bases sitting between them. Looked up from germline, CDR1 is LNHDA and CDR2 is SQIVND (reference sequence). This CDR3 has 15 residues. The DNA of the CDR3 is TGTGCCAGTAGGAAACAGGAAGAGGCTAACTATGGCTACACCTTC. Residues: CASRKQEEANYGYTF. Filled out from reference TRBV19 and TRBJ1-2, the complete variable domain reads DGGITQSPKYLFRKEGQNVTLSCEQNLNHDAMYWYRQDPGQGLRLIYYSQIVNDFQKGDIAEGYSVSREKKESFPLTVTSAQKNPTAFYLCASRKQEEANYGYTFGSGTRLTVV.

The chain joins TRBV11-2 to TRBJ2-2, with 8 positions matching TRBD1. Per germline, CDR1 SGHAT and CDR2 FQNNGV. CDR3 length equals 14 residues. Losses at the gene ends were 5 bases for V and 8 bases for J; bases not matched to a gene: 7. CDR3 sequence: CASSPVDREGELFF. CDR3 DNA sequence: TGTGCCAGCAGCCCGGTGGACAGGGAGGGGGAGCTGTTTTTT.

This clone occurred a few times. The V gene is TRBV5-1, the J gene TRBJ2-1; D is unclear. Germline lookup yields CDR1 SGHRS and CDR2 YFSETQ. This CDR3 region has 15 residues. Trimming removed 0 bases from V and 0 bases from J, with 7 bases in between. The CDR3 sequence: CASSLGSVSYNEQFF. DNA for the CDR3: TGCGCCAGCAGCTTGGGCTCAGTCTCCTACAATGAGCAGTTCTTC.

This chain links TRBV24-1 with TRBJ1-5; TRBD1 aligns across 8 bases. This CDR3 comprises 16 residues. Germline V gene data show CDR1 as KGHDR and CDR2 as SFDVKD. Trimming removed 5 bases from V and 1 base from J; junction bases left unmatched: 6. CDR3 sequence: CATSARTGRSNQPQHF. The CDR3 DNA sequence: TGTGCCACCAGTGCCCGGACAGGGAGGAGCAATCAGCCCCAGCATTTT.

The V and J genes are TRBV27 and TRBJ1-5; 7 nucleotides line up with TRBD1. This CDR3 has 14 residues. V shed 6 bases, J shed 3 bases, and the junction held 5 bases outside the gene matches. Germline V gives CDR1 MNHEY, CDR2 SMNVEV (reference sequence). Here the CDR3 reads CASSPDRDNQPQHF. DNA for the CDR3: TGTGCCAGCAGCCCCGACAGGGACAATCAGCCCCAGCATTTT.

The rearrangement uses TRBV5-1 and TRBJ1-6; possibly TRBD1 for D (5 bases). V lost 6 bases and J 8 bases, leaving 12 bases between the germline ends. The CDR3 consists of 13 residues. CDR1 and CDR2 (germline): SGHRS, YFSETQ. The CDR3: CASTQGSYSPLHF. The CDR3 nucleotides read TGCGCCAGCACGCAGGGCTCCTATTCACCCCTCCACTTT. The variable domain in full, with the rest retrieved from reference TRBV5-1 and TRBJ1-6, is KAGVTQTPRYLIKTRGQQVTLSCSPISGHRSVSWYQQTPGQGLQFLFEYFSETQRNKGNFPGRFSGRQFSNSRSEMNVSTLELGDSALYLCASTQGSYSPLHFGNGTRLTVT.

The rearrangement links TRBV6-1 to TRBJ2-7, with 7 bases fitting TRBD1. The J segment lost 3 bases and the V segment lost 7 bases, leaving 9 bases of the junction unmatched. The CDR3 is made up of 14 amino acids. CDR1 is MNHNS, CDR2 SASEGT, per germline. This CDR3 reads CASNPGQSFYEQYF. In DNA, the CDR3 is TGTGCCAGCAACCCGGGACAGTCCTTCTACGAGCAGTACTTC.

The genes are TRBV5-6 and TRBJ2-3; 11 nucleotides line up with TRBD2. V shed 2 bases and J 1 base; nucleotides not matched to a gene: 9. The V gene's germline CDR1 is SGHDT and CDR2 YYEEEE. The CDR3 consists of 18 residues. The CDR3 region is CASSFKLAGAVGTDTQYF. CDR3 sequence (DNA): TGTGCCAGCAGCTTTAAACTAGCGGGAGCCGTGGGCACAGATACGCAGTATTTT.

The J gene is TRBJ2-1, the V gene TRBV7-8; D gene uncertain. There are 13 residues in the CDR3. Trimming removed 5 bases from V and 5 bases from J, with 10 bases in between. Germline-derived CDR1 and CDR2 are SGHVS and FQNEAQ. CDR3 in amino acids: CASSRREHNEQFF. The DNA of the CDR3 is TGTGCCAGCAGCCGCCGCGAGCACAATGAGCAGTTCTTC.

The chain is built from TRBV11-3 and TRBJ2-7; TRBD2 agrees at 10 bases. The length of the CDR3 is 15 residues. Trimming cost V 5 bases and J 4 bases; bases outside gene matches: 8. Germline V lookup: CDR1 SGHNT, CDR2 YENEEA. For the CDR3, the DNA is TGTGCCAGCAGCACACAAGCGGGAGGGCCTTACGAGCAGTACTTC. Protein sequence: CASSTQAGGPYEQYF.

This chain joins TRBV9 and TRBJ1-2; D call uncertain. This CDR3 contains 11 residues. Trimming removed 5 bases at V and 11 bases at J, with 13 bases between. Germline assignment: CDR1 SGDLS and CDR2 YYNGEE. In DNA form, the CDR3 reads TGTGCCAGCAGGGACCAGGACTTGTACACCTTC. Encoded protein: CASRDQDLYTF.

This chain joins TRBV5-1 and TRBJ2-1; D is ambiguous. V shed 4 bases and J shed 3 bases, with 17 bases lying between them. The V gene's germline CDR1 is SGHRS and CDR2 YFSETQ. The CDR3 length is 16 residues. This CDR3 is CASSPPSSAVYNEQFF. The CDR3 DNA follows: TGCGCCAGCAGCCCGCCGAGCTCGGCGGTCTACAATGAGCAGTTCTTC.

The chain links TRBV5-1 to TRBJ1-2; possibly TRBD1 for D (6 bases). The CDR3 extends over 16 amino acids. Deletions cut 0 bases from V and 2 bases from J, with 14 bases between. The V gene's germline CDR1 is SGHRS and CDR2 YFSETQ. The DNA of the CDR3 is TGCGCCAGCAGCTTGGAGTGGGGGCCAGCCAACTATGGCTACACCTTC. Translated: CASSLEWGPANYGYTF.